This paragraph covers one TCR beta chain sequence. Its cognate antigen has yet to be identified. No qualities accompany the bases; no much larger clone lies one base away. Via the germline V gene (reference sequence), CDR1 is WNHNN and CDR2 SYGVQD. Inclusive of the bounding cysteine and phenylalanine, the CDR3 is 14 residues long. Only the CDR3 DNA is retained, 42 bases long and in frame from the first base. Trimming takes 2 bases off V and 6 bases off J; junction bases not matched to a gene: 0. This specimen comes from a study of blood T cell repertoires in COVID-19 (dated by TCRdb to 2018 to 2020). Context from the whole study: Samples from collaborators originated in the United States, Italy and Spain and spanned both the acute and convalescent phases of COVID-19. The samples were drawn from the first 160 participants of the ongoing ImmuneRACE study and from 1,254 subjects provided by 6 global collaborators. The dataset comprised deeply sampled blood TCRbeta repertoires from subjects exposed to, actively infected with, or recovered from COVID-19. The repertoires were released in a freely available public database meant as a resource for research on the immune response to SARS-CoV-2. Where available, HLA class I and class II types were obtained from metadata supplied by the sample provider rather than from assay-based typing. The prospective study material was composed of cDNA or gDNA derived from T cells, B-cell-depleted T cells, or PBMCs. Nearly every sample came with metadata listing a de-identified subject ID, COVID-19 status, age in years and sex.

TCRbeta CDR3 regions were amplified from genomic DNA by means of the immunoSEQ Assay, a bias-controlled multiplex PCR. As for the authors' bioinformatics: The number of nucleated cells in each sample was estimated from the amplification of reference gene primers within the assay. To quantify the absolute abundance of each unique TCRbeta CDR3 rearrangement, sequence reads were collapsed and filtered. Productive Simpson clonality was computed per sample as the square root of Simpson's diversity index over productive rearrangements. What TCRdb holds here is the immuneACCESS table cut down to in-frame rearrangements. Part of the clones is not present; checked against another copy, under half of the missing clones reflect an unresolved V gene, and the others are unexplained. That table furnishes V, J and clone size, whereas the DNA furnished D and trimming. This sample is represented by 200,000 to 300,000 clones; roughly four fifths of them were singletons. Under 4.5% of the sample is in the top ten clones.

Whole blood was collected in K2EDTA tubes by collaborating institutions according to the institutions' own protocols. Collaborator samples were shipped for TCRbeta analysis as frozen whole blood, isolated PBMCs, or DNA extracted from either sample type. The study at large found these results: The quantity of clinical and demographic metadata differed by source and by participant and was supplied without curation.

Sequenced sample: peripheral blood. The TCR was taken from a man over 45 with acute or convalescent COVID-19. This receptor chain uses TRBV10-1 and TRBJ2-1, with 11 middle bases fitting TRBD2. The CDR3 loop reads CASSETSGSNEQFF. The DNA sequence reads TGCGCCAGCAGTGAGACTAGCGGGAGCAATGAGCAGTTCTTC.